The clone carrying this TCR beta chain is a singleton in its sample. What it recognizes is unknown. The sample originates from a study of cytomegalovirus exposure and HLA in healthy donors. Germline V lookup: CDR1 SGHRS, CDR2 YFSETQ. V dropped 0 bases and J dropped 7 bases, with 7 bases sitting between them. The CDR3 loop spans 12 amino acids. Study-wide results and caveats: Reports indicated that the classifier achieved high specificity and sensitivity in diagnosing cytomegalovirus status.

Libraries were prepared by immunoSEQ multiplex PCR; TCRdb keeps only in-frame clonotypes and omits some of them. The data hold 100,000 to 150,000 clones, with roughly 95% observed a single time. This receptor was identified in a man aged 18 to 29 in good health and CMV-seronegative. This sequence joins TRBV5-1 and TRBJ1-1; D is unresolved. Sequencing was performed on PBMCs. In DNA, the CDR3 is TGCGCCAGCAGCTTGGAGAGGGATGAAGCTTTCTTT. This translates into CASSLERDEAFF.